Here is one T cell receptor beta chain with its context. This clonotype was counted between two and nine times. Its antigen remains undetermined. No clone much larger than this one lies a single base away; base qualities are absent. The library relied on 5' RACE. For sequencing, an Illumina HiSeq 2000 was employed. Template switching added a universal primer binding site, and the final cDNA carried a unique molecular identifier that allowed TCR cDNA molecules to be counted accurately. First-strand cDNA for TCR alpha and beta chains was synthesized from specific primers in the conserved constant-segment region. Each cDNA library was double barcoded, with a SMART-Mk sample barcode plus Illumina barcodes, to control for contamination. TruSeq adapter sequences along with Illumina sample barcodes were introduced in two successive PCR steps. Sequencing of the TCR alpha and beta cDNA libraries was done on the Illumina HiSeq platform using custom primers. As for the original processing: MiGEC processed the raw reads to extract unique molecular identifiers, while MiXCR was used to determine the CDR3 positions. Recombination models were inferred per individual with the repgenHMM and IGoR tools using an EM algorithm. The analysis of shared clonotypes was done with the tcR package in R, with sharing normalized by the product of cloneset sizes. Out-of-frame nonproductive sequences were analyzed to study raw recombination free of thymic and clonal selection effects. Through fastp at Q25 and MiXCR, TCRdb rebuilt clones from the public reads, retaining in-frame beta chains. Rows matching on CDR3 protein sequence are summarized as one entry with the most common DNA and genes. TCRdb assigned the V and J calls; the authors' analysis was not used. This sample holds roughly 720,000 distinct CDR3 sequences; roughly 18% were observed only once. The top ten clones comprise about 12% of the sample.

Every donor was a healthy Caucasian. The twin cohort consisted of three pairs of female monozygotic twins, all aged roughly 18 to 29 years. Peripheral blood mononuclear cells were the source from which RNA for the TCR libraries was isolated. This record comes from a study of identical twins (dated by TCRdb to the mid-2010s). About the investigation overall: To test whether fetal clonotypes persist, the study used deep sequencing on TCR alpha and beta repertoires from monozygotic twins, unrelated adults of various ages, and cord blood. To rule out contamination, the twin experiments were replicated at different times with different library preparation protocols. On the study overall, not on this receptor specifically: Invariant T cells such as MAIT and iNKT could partly confound zero-insertion analyses, although diverse VJ usage argued against such confounding for most clonotypes. A weaker excess of twin sharing was found in beta out-of-frame sequences because the signal-to-noise ratio was lowered by fewer shared sequences. Compared with coincidental sharing between unrelated individuals, out-of-frame TCR alpha sequences shared between twins showed an excess of sequences with low generation probability. Because the same donors could not be followed over many years, the conclusions depended on cross-sectional statistical analysis. Abundant cord blood beta clonotypes had fewer insertions, young adult naive repertoires showed a similar but weaker trend, and memory repertoires showed no such trend. Out-of-frame TCR alpha sharing in monozygotic twins was systematically underestimated by recombination models, whereas sharing between unrelated individuals was in agreement with the recombination models.

This sample was also put to use in a study of T cells expressing NK-cell markers. As the second publication notes: Three sorted T-cell subsets (CD3+CD56+NKG2C+, CD3+CD56+NKG2C- and CD3+CD56-NKG2C+) from under ten donors had their TCR beta-chain repertoires profiled. Among the eight sequenced donors, seven were HCMV-seropositive and one was HCMV-seronegative. In several experiments an anti-gammadeltaTCR antibody was added to restrict sorting to alphabetaTCR-expressing T cells. In several donors, the dominant CD3+CD56+NKG2C+ clonotypes were found to rank among the top 10 CD8+ clonotypes and to make up roughly 1.0-7.5% of CD8+ T cells. Those dominant clonotypes were again the most abundant among CD3+CD56-NKG2C+ cells in several donors, at about 25-60.1%. Whether the expanded NKG2C-expressing T cell clones were specific for HCMV antigens remained unclear. Randomly selected healthy volunteers, three men and five women, were used as the eight sequenced donors. To determine HCMV serostatus, a commercial ELISA kit was used to detect HCMV-specific IgG in serum. Bulk peripheral blood T-cell repertoires were additionally sequenced from unsorted PBMC for roughly six donors. MIGEC was used to demultiplex reads and group the reads by UMI, and MiTCR was used to assemble and quantify clonotypes. Only TCR cDNA sequences supported by at least two reads were kept to exclude erroneous sequences. The tcR package was used for downstream repertoire analysis, with clonotypes matched between fractions based on CDR3 nucleotide sequence plus V segment. VDJmatch was used to annotate antigen specificity against VDJdb, with one amino acid substitution in CDR3 permitted.

This clonotype was obtained from a woman aged 18-30 years in good health. Specimen: PBMCs.

The CDR3 has the sequence CSADSRHLPGAQYF. The nucleotide sequence is TGCAGTGCCGACTCCCGCCATCTACCTGGGGCCCAGTACTTC. Rearrangement joined TRBV20-1 to TRBJ2-5, with no D gene named confidently. V is pared back by 6 bases and J by 9 bases, with 23 bases lying between the germline termini. From the cysteine up to the phenylalanine, the CDR3 has a length of 14 residues. The sequence is cut down to CDR3 DNA, 42 bases in frame from base 1. The germline V gene (reference sequence) provides CDR1 DFQATT and CDR2 SNEGSKA.